What follows are 16 T cell receptor beta chains derived from one specimen sequenced in a study of blood T cell repertoires in COVID-19. Sequencing used immunoSEQ multiplex PCR; TCRdb keeps in-frame clones, though not all of them. The data hold around 160,000 clones, with around four fifths observed a single time. Sequences were obtained from peripheral blood. These receptor sequences come from a woman older than 75 with acute or convalescent COVID-19.

A single count supports this clone. The CDR3 protein is CASSRQGAAVRPYEQYF. CDR3 bases: TGTGCCAGCAGCCGACAGGGGGCGGCGGTTAGACCCTACGAGCAGTACTTC. This chain connects TRBV3-1 (or the pseudogene TRBV3-2) to TRBJ2-7; TRBD1 aligns across 10 bases. This CDR3 region has 17 residues. Germline V gene data show CDR1 as LGHDT and CDR2 as YNNKEL (reference sequence). The V and J ends lost 4 bases and 2 bases, in that order; junction bases with no gene match: 11.

The chain combines TRBV7-9 with TRBJ2-2; D gene ambiguous. The CDR3 loop spans 13 amino acids. In germline, CDR1 is SEHNR, CDR2 FQNEAQ (reference sequence). V lost 0 bases to trimming and J lost 5 bases, with 4 bases between them. Here the CDR3 DNA reads TGTGCCAGCAGCTTAGCACAGACCGGGGAGCTGTTTTTT. Its translation is CASSLAQTGELFF.

This sequence joins TRBV20-1 and TRBJ1-1, with D uncertain. The CDR3 has 9 residues. The V end lost 6 bases, the J end lost 11 bases, and 10 bases lay between the germline ends. CDR1 and CDR2 (germline): DFQATT, SNEGSKA (reference sequence). The CDR3: CSALYGAFF. The DNA of the CDR3 is TGCAGTGCCCTATACGGGGCTTTCTTT.

This chain connects TRBV29-1 to TRBJ1-1, with TRBD1 as a possible D gene (5 bases). The V and J ends lost 6 bases and 3 bases respectively, with 11 bases between them. The CDR3 runs to 12 residues. CDR1 SQVTM and CDR2 ANQGSEA come from the germline V gene. The CDR3 loop reads CSVAEGYTEAFF. In DNA, the CDR3 is TGCAGCGTAGCGGAGGGGTACACTGAAGCTTTCTTT. The complete variable domain, with remaining parts taken from reference TRBV29-1 and TRBJ1-1, reads SAVISQKPSRDICQRGTSLTIQCQVDSQVTMMFWYRQQPGQSLTLIATANQGSEATYESGFVIDKFPISRPNLTFSTLTVSNMSPEDSSIYLCSVAEGYTEAFFGQGTRLTVV.

A word on this clone: This may come from a read error, since a much larger clone is one base off. Other DNA sequences of this sample code for an identical CDR3. The chain employs TRBV27 and TRBJ1-6; D is perhaps TRBD1 (5 bases). With 3 bases removed from V and 0 bases from J, the gap between germline ends came to 6 bases. The V gene's germline CDR1 is MNHEY and CDR2 SMNVEV (reference sequence). CDR3 length: 15 amino acids. CDR3 sequence: CASSFGGSYNSPLHF. As DNA, the CDR3 is TGTGCCAGCAGTTTCGGGGGCTCCTATAATTCACCCCTCCACTTT.

This rearrangement joins TRBV6-1 to TRBJ1-6, with TRBD1 as a possible D gene (6 bases). This CDR3 region has 17 residues. CDR1 MNHNS and CDR2 SASEGT come from the germline V gene. Trimming shortened V by 3 bases and J by 0 bases, and 12 bases separated the two germline ends. The CDR3 region has the DNA TGTGCCAGCAGTGAGGTTGGGGGCAGCTCCTATAATTCACCCCTCCACTTT. This codes for CASSEVGGSSYNSPLHF.

The rearrangement joins TRBV7-6 to TRBJ2-2; 10 bases are a match to TRBD2. The CDR3 extends over 17 amino acids. The germline V gene has CDR1 SGHVS and CDR2 FNYEAQ. Trimming cost V 1 base and J 5 bases; bases outside gene matches: 7. CDR3 sequence reads: CASSLVAGGPGTGELFF. CDR3 nucleotides: TGTGCCAGCAGCTTAGTAGCGGGGGGCCCGGGGACCGGGGAGCTGTTTTTT.

About this clone itself: Other DNA sequences of this sample code for an identical CDR3. V and J are TRBV29-1 and TRBJ2-7, with a weak D call TRBD1 (7 bases). V lost 0 bases to trimming and J lost 3 bases, with 12 bases between them. CDR3 length: 14 amino acids. CDR1 and CDR2 from the germline V gene are SQVTM and ANQGSEA. The CDR3: CSVEDRQGGYEQYF. The CDR3 region has the DNA TGCAGCGTTGAAGATCGGCAGGGGGGCTACGAGCAGTACTTC.

This clone was seen just once. The chain recombines TRBV5-6 with TRBJ1-4, with TRBD1 matching 7 bases. The V gene's germline CDR1 is SGHDT and CDR2 YYEEEE. Losses at the gene ends were 4 bases for V and 6 bases for J; bases not matched to a gene: 6. This CDR3 has 14 amino acids. The DNA of the CDR3 is TGTGCCAGCAGCCAAACAGGGGCGGATGAAAAACTGTTTTTT. Encoded protein: CASSQTGADEKLFF.

The chain links TRBV6-5 to TRBJ2-5, with 9 bases lining up with TRBD1. The CDR3 covers 14 residues. V gave up 6 bases and J gave up 2 bases; unmatched junction bases: 4. In germline, CDR1 is MNHEY, CDR2 SVGAGI. The DNA of the CDR3 is TGTGCCAGCAGAAAGGACAGGGGACAAGAGACCCAGTACTTC. Translating gives CASRKDRGQETQYF.

This rearrangement joins TRBV5-1 to TRBJ2-6; a weak D match, TRBD2 (5 bases). V was clipped by 0 bases and J by 3 bases, with 13 bases between them. Germline values: CDR1 SGHRS, CDR2 YFSETQ. CDR3 size: 17 residues. In nucleotides, the CDR3 is TGCGCCAGCAGCTTGGTAGTAGCAAGCGGTGGGGCCAACGTCCTGACTTTC. This translates into CASSLVVASGGANVLTF.

This chain connects TRBV9 to TRBJ2-2, with TRBD2 identical over 8 bases. CDR1 and CDR2 (germline): SGDLS, YYNGEE. This CDR3 comprises 16 residues. V was pared by 3 bases and J by 6 bases, with 10 bases of the junction left unmatched. The chain's CDR3 is CASSAVGGAGAGELFF. The CDR3 region has the DNA TGTGCCAGCAGCGCCGTCGGGGGGGCTGGGGCCGGGGAGCTGTTTTTT.

The rearrangement uses TRBV25-1 and TRBJ1-3, with TRBD1 matching 9 bases. Germline CDR1 reads MGHDK; CDR2 reads SYGVNS. CDR3 length: 17 residues. V trimming: 2 bases; J trimming: 8 bases; junction bases outside the gene matches: 13. CDR3 nucleotides: TGTGCCAGCAGTGAAGCCCCGGGACAGGGACTACTACACACCATATATTTT. It codes for CASSEAPGQGLLHTIYF.

The CDR3 DNA is TGTGCCAGCAGTTATGGACTAGCGGGAGAAAATGAGCAGTTCTTC. It yields the protein CASSYGLAGENEQFF. The V and J genes are TRBV28 and TRBJ2-1; 13 bases match TRBD2. J was trimmed by 7 bases and V by 4 bases; bases with no gene match: 4. Germline CDR1 and CDR2: MDHEN and SYDVKM. There are 15 residues in the CDR3.

A remark on this clone: Other nucleotide sequences from this sample produce the same CDR3. J is TRBJ1-2 and V is TRBV29-1, with D perhaps matching TRBD1 (5 bases). Germline V gene data show CDR1 as SQVTM and CDR2 as ANQGSEA. The CDR3 has 11 amino acids. The germline V and J ends were trimmed by 6 bases and 4 bases, with 9 bases remaining between them. CDR3 sequence reads: CSVDDSYGYTF. The CDR3 bases are TGCAGCGTAGACGACAGCTATGGCTACACCTTC. The full variable domain, completed using reference TRBV29-1 and TRBJ1-2, is SAVISQKPSRDICQRGTSLTIQCQVDSQVTMMFWYRQQPGQSLTLIATANQGSEATYESGFVIDKFPISRPNLTFSTLTVSNMSPEDSSIYLCSVDDSYGYTFGSGTRLTVV.

The rearrangement uses TRBV27 and TRBJ1-5, with TRBD1 identical over 7 bases. The J segment lost 0 bases and the V segment lost 2 bases, leaving 7 bases of the junction unmatched. This CDR3 has 17 residues. The germline V gene has CDR1 MNHEY and CDR2 SMNVEV (reference sequence). As DNA, the CDR3 is TGTGCCAGCAGTTTAAGATCAGGGGGGTTTAGCAATCAGCCCCAGCATTTT. Amino acids: CASSLRSGGFSNQPQHF.